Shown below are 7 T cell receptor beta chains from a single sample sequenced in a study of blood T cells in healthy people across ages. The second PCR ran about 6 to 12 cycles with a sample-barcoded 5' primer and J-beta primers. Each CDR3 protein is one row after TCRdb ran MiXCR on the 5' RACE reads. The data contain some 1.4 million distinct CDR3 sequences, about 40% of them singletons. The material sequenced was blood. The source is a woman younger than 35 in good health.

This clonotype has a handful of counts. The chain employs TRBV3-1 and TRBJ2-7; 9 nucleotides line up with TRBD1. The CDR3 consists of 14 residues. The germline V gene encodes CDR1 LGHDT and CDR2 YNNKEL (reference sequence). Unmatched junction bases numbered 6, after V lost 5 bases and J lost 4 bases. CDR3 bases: TGTGCCAGCAGCACGAGGGACAGGGAGTACGAGCAGTACTTC. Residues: CASSTRDREYEQYF.

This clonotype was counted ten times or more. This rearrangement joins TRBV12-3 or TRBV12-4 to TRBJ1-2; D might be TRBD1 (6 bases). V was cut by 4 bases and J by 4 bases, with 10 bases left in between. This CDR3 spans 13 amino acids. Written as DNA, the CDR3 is TGTGCCAGCAGTTCAGGGGAATCCTATGGCTACACCTTC. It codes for CASSSGESYGYTF.

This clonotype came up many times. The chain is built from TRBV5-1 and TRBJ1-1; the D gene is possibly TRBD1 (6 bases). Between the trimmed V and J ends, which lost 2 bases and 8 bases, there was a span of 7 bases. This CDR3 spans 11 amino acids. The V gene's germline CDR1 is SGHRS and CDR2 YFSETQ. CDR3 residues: CASSFDREAFF. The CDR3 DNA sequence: TGCGCCAGCAGCTTCGACAGGGAAGCTTTCTTT.

For the CDR3, the DNA is TGTGCCATCGGCGTGGATGCAACTAATGAAAAACTGTTTTTT. Protein: CAIGVDATNEKLFF. This chain connects TRBV10-3 to TRBJ1-4; D not resolved. CDR3 length: 14 amino acids. Germline lookup yields CDR1 ENHRY and CDR2 SYGVKD. Trimming stripped 8 bases from V and 0 bases from J, with 10 bases between.

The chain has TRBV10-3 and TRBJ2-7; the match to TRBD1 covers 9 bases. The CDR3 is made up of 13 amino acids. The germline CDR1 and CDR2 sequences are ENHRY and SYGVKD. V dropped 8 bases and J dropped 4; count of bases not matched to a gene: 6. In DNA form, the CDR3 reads TGTGCCATCGGGAGACAGGGGGGATACGAGCAGTACTTC. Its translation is CAIGRQGGYEQYF.

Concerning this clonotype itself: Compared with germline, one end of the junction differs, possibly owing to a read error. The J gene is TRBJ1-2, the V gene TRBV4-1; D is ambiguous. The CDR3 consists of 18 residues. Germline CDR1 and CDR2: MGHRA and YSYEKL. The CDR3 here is CASSQDDLTEPLEYGYTF. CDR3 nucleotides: TGTGCCAGCAGCCAAGATGATCTCACAGAACCTCTGGAGTATGGCTACACCTTC.

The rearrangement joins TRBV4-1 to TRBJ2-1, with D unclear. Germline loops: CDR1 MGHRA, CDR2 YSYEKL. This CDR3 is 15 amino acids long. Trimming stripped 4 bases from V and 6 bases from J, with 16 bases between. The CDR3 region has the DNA TGCGCCAGCAGCCCCCGCCACCCTACCCTCAATGAGCAGTTCTTC. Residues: CASSPRHPTLNEQFF.